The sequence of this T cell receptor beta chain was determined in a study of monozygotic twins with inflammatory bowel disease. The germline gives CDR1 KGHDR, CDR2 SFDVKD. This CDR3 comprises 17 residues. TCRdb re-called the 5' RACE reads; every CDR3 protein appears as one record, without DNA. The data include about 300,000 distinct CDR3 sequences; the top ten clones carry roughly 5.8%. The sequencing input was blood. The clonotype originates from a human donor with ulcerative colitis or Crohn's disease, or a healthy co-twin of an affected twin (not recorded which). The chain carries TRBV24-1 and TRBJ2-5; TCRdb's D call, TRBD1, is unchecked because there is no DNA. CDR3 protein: CATSDQRDSPMGETQYF.